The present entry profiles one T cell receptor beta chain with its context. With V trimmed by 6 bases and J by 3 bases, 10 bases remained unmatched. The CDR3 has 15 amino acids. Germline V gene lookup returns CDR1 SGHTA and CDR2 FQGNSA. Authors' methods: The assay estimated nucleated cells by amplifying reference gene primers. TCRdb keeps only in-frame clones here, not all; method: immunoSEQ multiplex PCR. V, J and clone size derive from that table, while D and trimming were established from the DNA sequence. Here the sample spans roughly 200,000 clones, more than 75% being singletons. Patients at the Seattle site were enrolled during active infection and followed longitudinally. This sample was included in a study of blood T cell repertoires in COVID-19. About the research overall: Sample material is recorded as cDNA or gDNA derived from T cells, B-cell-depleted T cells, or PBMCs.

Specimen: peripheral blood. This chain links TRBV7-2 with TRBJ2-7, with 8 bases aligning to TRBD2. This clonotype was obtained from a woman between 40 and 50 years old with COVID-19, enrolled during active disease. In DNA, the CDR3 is TGTGCCAGCAGACAAACTAGCGGCAGTTTCTACGAGCAGTACTTC. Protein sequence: CASRQTSGSFYEQYF.